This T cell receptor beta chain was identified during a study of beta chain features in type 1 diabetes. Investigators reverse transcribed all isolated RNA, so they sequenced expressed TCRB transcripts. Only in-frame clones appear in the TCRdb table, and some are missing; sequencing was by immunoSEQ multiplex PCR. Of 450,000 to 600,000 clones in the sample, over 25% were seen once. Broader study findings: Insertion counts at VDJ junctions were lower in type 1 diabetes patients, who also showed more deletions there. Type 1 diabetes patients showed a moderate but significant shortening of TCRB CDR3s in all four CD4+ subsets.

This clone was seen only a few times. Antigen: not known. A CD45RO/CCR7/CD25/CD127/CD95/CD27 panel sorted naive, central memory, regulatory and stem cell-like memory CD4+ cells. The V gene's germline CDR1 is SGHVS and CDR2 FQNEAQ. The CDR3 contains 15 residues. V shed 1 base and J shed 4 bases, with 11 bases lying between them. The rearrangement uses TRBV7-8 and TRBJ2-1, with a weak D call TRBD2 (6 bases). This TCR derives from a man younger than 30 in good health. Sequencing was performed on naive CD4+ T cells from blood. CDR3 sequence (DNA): TGTGCCAGCAGCTTAGGACTAGTGAATTACAATGAGCAGTTCTTC. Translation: CASSLGLVNYNEQFF.